The 31 T cell receptor beta chains below were found in one sample sequenced in a study of blood T cell repertoires in COVID-19. Some clones are missing from TCRdb's copy, which holds only in-frame ones; the method was immunoSEQ multiplex PCR. The table shows around 340,000 clones, with about 86% occurring only once. The specimen sequenced was peripheral blood. Receptor source: a woman aged 60 to 75 with COVID-19, enrolled during active disease.

This chain connects TRBV5-1 to TRBJ1-3; 7 bases agree with TRBD1. Germline V gene data show CDR1 as SGHRS and CDR2 as YFSETQ. This CDR3 region has 16 residues. With V trimmed by 0 bases and J by 2 bases, 5 bases remained unmatched. The CDR3 coding sequence is TGCGCCAGCAGCTTGGACAGGGGTGTCCCTGGAAACACCATATATTTT. Its translation is CASSLDRGVPGNTIYF.

This clone was observed a few times. The chain uses TRBV7-2 and TRBJ2-7; 10 nucleotides line up with TRBD2. Per germline, CDR1 SGHTA and CDR2 FQGNSA. Trimming removed 6 bases from V and 3 bases from J; junction bases left unmatched: 2. The CDR3 is made up of 13 amino acids. The CDR3 loop is CASSTSGNYEQYF. The CDR3 nucleotides are TGTGCCAGCAGTACTAGCGGGAACTACGAGCAGTACTTC. The variable domain in full, completed from reference TRBV7-2 and TRBJ2-7, reads GAGVSQSPSNKVTEKGKDVELRCDPISGHTALYWYRQSLGQGLEFLIYFQGNSAPDKSGLPSDRFSAERTGGSVSTLTIQRTQQEDSAVYLCASSTSGNYEQYFGPGTRLTVT.

CDR3 residues: CASSLVGDRGLYSYEQYF. CDR3 nucleotides: TGTGCCAGCAGCTTAGTGGGAGACAGGGGGCTTTACTCCTACGAGCAGTACTTC. V usage is TRBV11-3 and J usage is TRBJ2-7; TRBD1 aligns across 10 bases. The germline V gene has CDR1 SGHNT and CDR2 YENEEA. Trimming took 1 base from V and 0 from J; bases not matched to a gene: 9. There are 18 residues in the CDR3.

The CDR3 is CASSPRPGEGEKLFF. The CDR3 DNA reads TGTGCCAGCAGCCCCCGACCGGGGGAGGGGGAAAAACTGTTTTTT. The rearrangement uses TRBV9 and TRBJ1-4, with D perhaps matching TRBD1 (5 bases). Trimming stripped 4 bases from V and 8 bases from J, with 18 bases between. CDR1 is SGDLS and CDR2 is YYNGEE in the germline V gene. This CDR3 has 15 amino acids.

V gene TRBV29-1 combines with J gene TRBJ2-6, with TRBD1 as a possible D gene (5 bases). Trimming shortened V by 4 bases and J by 0 bases, and 10 bases separated the two germline ends. Germline V gives CDR1 SQVTM, CDR2 ANQGSEA. The CDR3 spans 15 residues. CDR3 region: CSVAIGDSGANVLTF. The DNA of the CDR3 is TGCAGCGTTGCGATAGGGGACTCTGGGGCCAACGTCCTGACTTTC.

The chain carries TRBV18 and TRBJ1-1, with 11 bases identical to TRBD1. The CDR3 contains 16 residues. Looked up from germline, CDR1 is KGHSH and CDR2 is LQKENI. The J segment lost 1 base and the V segment lost 3 bases, leaving 4 bases of the junction unmatched. The CDR3 region is CASSPRGTGGNTEAFF. The CDR3 bases are TGTGCCAGCTCACCCCGCGGGACAGGGGGGAACACTGAAGCTTTCTTT. The full variable domain, with the rest looked up from reference TRBV18 and TRBJ1-1, is NAGVMQNPRHLVRRRGQEARLRCSPMKGHSHVYWYRQLPEEGLKFMVYLQKENIIDESGMPKERFSAEFPKEGPSILRIQQVVRGDSAAYFCASSPRGTGGNTEAFFGQGTRLTVV.

This clone was seen a single time. The chain's CDR3 is CASAPGGQGVNEQFF. The DNA of the CDR3 is TGTGCCAGCGCACCCGGGGGTCAGGGGGTGAATGAGCAGTTCTTC. The chain carries TRBV28 and TRBJ2-1; a weak D match, TRBD1 (7 bases). In germline, CDR1 is MDHEN, CDR2 SYDVKM. The ends were cut back, 8 bases at V and 7 bases at J, with 21 bases in the middle. CDR3 length equals 15 residues.

The chain recombines TRBV9 with TRBJ1-2; TRBD1 agrees at 9 bases. Germline trimming cut 5 bases from V and 7 bases from J; bases unmatched to any gene: 3. Germline-derived CDR1 and CDR2 are SGDLS and YYNGEE. CDR3 length: 12 amino acids. CDR3 sequence reads: CASSRQGGGYTF. The CDR3 bases are TGTGCCAGCAGTCGACAGGGGGGTGGCTACACCTTC.

The rearrangement links TRBV4-1 to TRBJ2-1; 10 nucleotides agree with TRBD2. This CDR3 is built from 15 residues. Germline CDR1 and CDR2: MGHRA and YSYEKL. Unmatched junction bases numbered 4, after V lost 4 bases and J lost 4 bases. CDR3 nucleotides: TGCGCCAGCAGCCTAACTAGCGGGGCTTACAATGAGCAGTTCTTC. The encoded protein is CASSLTSGAYNEQFF.

This clone was observed a single time. V usage is TRBV11-2 and J usage is TRBJ2-3, with 9 bases fitting TRBD1. CDR3 length: 19 residues. V lost 2 bases to trimming and J lost 1 base; unmatched junction nucleotides: 13. Germline V gene lookup returns CDR1 SGHAT and CDR2 FQNNGV. In DNA form, the CDR3 reads TGTGCCAGCAGCTTAAAGTCCCTGGGACAGGGAAGGCGCACAGATACGCAGTATTTT. Protein sequence: CASSLKSLGQGRRTDTQYF.

The rearrangement joins TRBV9 to TRBJ1-4; D unresolved. With 0 bases removed from V and 4 bases from J, the gap between germline ends came to 10 bases. Germline lookup yields CDR1 SGDLS and CDR2 YYNGEE. The CDR3 is 15 residues long. This CDR3 reads CASSVEGGFNEKLFF. The CDR3 region has the DNA TGTGCCAGCAGCGTAGAGGGAGGTTTTAATGAAAAACTGTTTTTT.

This chain uses TRBV6-2 or TRBV6-3 with TRBJ2-3; TRBD1 agrees at 11 bases. Per germline, CDR1 MNHEY and CDR2 SVGEGT. V lost 6 bases and J lost 3; bases outside the gene matches: 11. The CDR3 is 17 amino acids. The CDR3: CASSRAPGQGETDTQYF. DNA of the CDR3: TGTGCCAGCAGCCGCGCCCCGGGACAGGGGGAAACAGATACGCAGTATTTT.

This clone was recorded once. The J gene is TRBJ2-5, the V gene TRBV7-2, with 10 nucleotides matching TRBD2. There are 19 residues in the CDR3. CDR1 and CDR2 from the germline V gene are SGHTA and FQGNSA. V was clipped by 5 bases and J by 4 bases; unmatched bases: 19. The CDR3 spells CASSPLGDGGRLAGETQYF. The CDR3 DNA reads TGTGCCAGCAGCCCCCTTGGGGACGGTGGGAGACTAGCGGGAGAGACCCAGTACTTC.

The rearrangement joins TRBV12-3 or TRBV12-4 to TRBJ2-7, with D possibly matching TRBD2 (5 bases). V was trimmed by 6 bases and J by 5 bases, leaving 11 bases between them. The CDR3 consists of 12 residues. DNA of the CDR3: TGTGCCAGCAGCTCTCCGACTAACGAGCAGTACTTC. It specifies CASSSPTNEQYF.

The chain is built from TRBV25-1 and TRBJ1-1, with a weak D call TRBD1 (6 bases). The V gene's germline CDR1 is MGHDK and CDR2 SYGVNS. The CDR3 loop spans 15 amino acids. The V gene lost 5 bases and the J gene lost 3 bases, with 16 bases spanning the gap. DNA of the CDR3: TGTGCCAGCAGTCCCCGGACAGCGGGGTACACTGAAGCTTTCTTT. Encoded protein: CASSPRTAGYTEAFF.

The gene calls are TRBV3-1 (or the pseudogene TRBV3-2) and TRBJ1-2; possibly TRBD1 for D (5 bases). This CDR3 spans 14 amino acids. Germline V gives CDR1 LGHDT, CDR2 YNNKEL (reference sequence). V was cut by 4 bases and J by 5 bases, with 14 bases left in between. The CDR3 region has the DNA TGTGCCAGCAGCCCCGCGGCAGGGTTATATGGCTACACCTTC. Its protein product is CASSPAAGLYGYTF.

The chain joins TRBV18 to TRBJ1-5; 7 bases agree with TRBD1. From germline, CDR1 is KGHSH and CDR2 LQKENI. The CDR3 extends over 13 amino acids. V lost 4 bases and J lost 8; bases outside the gene matches: 5. Written as DNA, the CDR3 is TGTGCCAGCTCACGAGGGGGCCTCGAGCCCCAGCATTTT. This encodes CASSRGGLEPQHF.

The chain carries TRBV6-5 and TRBJ1-4; a weak D match, TRBD1 (6 bases). Per germline, CDR1 MNHEY and CDR2 SVGAGI. This CDR3 spans 14 amino acids. Trimming stripped 8 bases from V and 0 bases from J, with 10 bases between. The chain's CDR3 is CASGQTATNEKLFF. DNA for the CDR3: TGTGCCAGCGGACAGACTGCAACTAATGAAAAACTGTTTTTT.

V gene TRBV6-5 combines with J gene TRBJ1-2; D perhaps matches TRBD1 (6 bases). V lost 7 bases, J lost 4 bases, and 19 bases lay in between. Germline V gives CDR1 MNHEY, CDR2 SVGAGI. CDR3 length: 15 residues. CDR3 loop: CASMLRQDLGYGYTF. Here the CDR3 DNA reads TGTGCCAGCATGTTAAGACAGGACCTTGGCTATGGCTACACCTTC.

The chain uses TRBV7-2 and TRBJ2-1; a weak D match, TRBD2 (5 bases). Trimming took 5 bases from V and 0 from J, leaving 17 bases between them. This CDR3 has 17 amino acids. Germline lookup yields CDR1 SGHTA and CDR2 FQGNSA. The CDR3 protein is CASSPRTDWYSYNEQFF. The CDR3 DNA sequence: TGTGCCAGCAGCCCCCGAACGGACTGGTACTCCTACAATGAGCAGTTCTTC.

The chain uses TRBV3-1 (or the pseudogene TRBV3-2) and TRBJ2-3; weak D call: TRBD1 (6 bases). CDR1 is LGHDT and CDR2 is YNNKEL in the germline V gene (reference sequence). This CDR3 contains 16 residues. Trimming cost V 0 bases and J 2 bases, with 12 bases left between them. The CDR3 loop is CASSQEVDSYTDTQYF. CDR3 sequence (DNA): TGTGCCAGCAGCCAAGAAGTGGACAGTTACACAGATACGCAGTATTTT.

The chain links TRBV18 to TRBJ1-1; tentative D call: TRBD1 (6 bases). V shed 1 base and J shed 1 base, with 10 bases lying between them. Germline V CDR1 and CDR2: KGHSH, LQKENI. CDR3 size: 15 residues. This CDR3 reads CASSPLRGGNTEAFF. DNA for the CDR3: TGTGCCAGCTCACCACTCAGGGGTGGGAACACTGAAGCTTTCTTT.

The CDR3 here is CASSLDAGDQQETQYF. CDR3 nucleotides: TGTGCCAGCAGCTTGGACGCGGGGGACCAACAAGAGACCCAGTACTTC. V gene TRBV5-4 combines with J gene TRBJ2-5; 7 positions match TRBD2. V dropped 0 bases and J dropped 2; count of bases not matched to a gene: 7. The CDR3 runs 16 residues. Germline-derived CDR1 and CDR2 are SGHNT and YYREEE (reference sequence).

This chain links TRBV11-2 with TRBJ1-3; 9 bases are a match to TRBD1. Germline lookup yields CDR1 SGHAT and CDR2 FQNNGV. There are 14 residues in the CDR3. V trimming: 5 bases; J trimming: 4 bases; junction bases outside the gene matches: 3. CDR3 protein: CASSRGTGGNTIYF. The DNA for the CDR3 is TGTGCCAGCAGCCGTGGGACAGGGGGAAACACCATATATTTT.

The J gene is TRBJ1-2, the V gene TRBV19; TRBD1 might be the D (6 bases). Germline V lookup: CDR1 LNHDA, CDR2 SQIVND (reference sequence). This CDR3 spans 15 amino acids. V was trimmed by 1 base and J by 2 bases, leaving 11 bases between them. CDR3 residues: CASSIAGTGNYGYTF. The CDR3 DNA sequence: TGTGCCAGTAGTATAGCGGGAACAGGGAACTATGGCTACACCTTC.

The genes are TRBV6-5 and TRBJ2-7, with 9 nucleotides matching TRBD1. Trimming took 0 bases from V and 3 from J; bases not matched to a gene: 3. CDR1 and CDR2 (germline): MNHEY, SVGAGI. The CDR3 covers 15 residues. The CDR3, as DNA: TGTGCCAGCAGTTACTCTGGGACAGGGTTCTACGAGCAGTACTTC. Its protein product is CASSYSGTGFYEQYF.

This chain connects TRBV5-1 to TRBJ1-1; D is ambiguous. Germline CDR1 is SGHRS and CDR2 is YFSETQ. The V end lost 0 bases, the J end lost 5 bases, and 8 bases lay between the germline ends. This CDR3 region has 13 residues. CDR3: CASSLAAETEAFF. CDR3 bases: TGCGCCAGCAGCTTGGCGGCGGAAACTGAAGCTTTCTTT.

This clone has a handful of counts. The V and J genes are TRBV15 and TRBJ1-5, with TRBD1 matching over 12 bases. Germline CDR1 LNHNV, CDR2 YYDKDF (reference sequence). V was clipped by 3 bases and J by 0 bases; unmatched bases: 9. The CDR3 is 19 residues long. The CDR3 loop reads CATSSPGTGGLYSNQPQHF. The CDR3 DNA reads as TGTGCCACCAGCAGCCCCGGGACAGGGGGCCTATATAGCAATCAGCCCCAGCATTTT.

This chain connects TRBV6-2 or TRBV6-3 to TRBJ2-2; D is uncertain. V was trimmed by 2 bases and J by 0 bases, leaving 10 bases between them. This CDR3 contains 16 residues. The V gene's germline CDR1 is MNHEY and CDR2 SVGEGT. The CDR3 sequence is CASSYLGQANTGELFF. CDR3 in DNA: TGTGCCAGCAGTTACCTTGGGCAGGCGAACACCGGGGAGCTGTTTTTT.

This clone has just one count. CDR3 region: CASSPGTENEQFF. DNA for the CDR3: TGTGCCAGCAGTCCCGGGACAGAGAATGAGCAGTTCTTC. This chain uses TRBV12-3 or TRBV12-4 with TRBJ2-1, with 7 positions matching TRBD1. V trimming: 5 bases; J trimming: 7 bases; junction bases outside the gene matches: 5. The CDR3 length is 13 residues.

The V gene is TRBV4-1, the J gene TRBJ1-3; the D is unclear. The CDR3 totals 16 residues. V was pared by 0 bases and J by 3 bases, with 12 bases between. Germline assignment: CDR1 MGHRA and CDR2 YSYEKL. The CDR3 nucleotides are TGCGCCAGCAGCCAAGATCGGGGAGGGTTTGGAAACACCATATATTTT. Translation: CASSQDRGGFGNTIYF.